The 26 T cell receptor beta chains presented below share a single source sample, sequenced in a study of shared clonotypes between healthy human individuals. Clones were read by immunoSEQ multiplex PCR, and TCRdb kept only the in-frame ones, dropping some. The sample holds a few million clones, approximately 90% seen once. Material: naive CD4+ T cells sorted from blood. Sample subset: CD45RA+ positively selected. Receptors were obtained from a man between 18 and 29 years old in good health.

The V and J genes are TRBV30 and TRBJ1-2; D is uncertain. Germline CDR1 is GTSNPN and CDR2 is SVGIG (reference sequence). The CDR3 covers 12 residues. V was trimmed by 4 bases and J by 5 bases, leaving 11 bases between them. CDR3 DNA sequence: TGTGCCTGGAACGGGCAGGCGTATGGCTACACCTTC. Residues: CAWNGQAYGYTF.

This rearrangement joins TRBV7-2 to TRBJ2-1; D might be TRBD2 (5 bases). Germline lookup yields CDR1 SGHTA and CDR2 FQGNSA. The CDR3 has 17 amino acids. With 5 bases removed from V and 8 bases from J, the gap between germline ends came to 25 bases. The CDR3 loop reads CASSPMGSAAPTHEQFF. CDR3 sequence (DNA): TGTGCCAGCAGCCCGATGGGTAGCGCCGCTCCTACCCATGAGCAGTTCTTC. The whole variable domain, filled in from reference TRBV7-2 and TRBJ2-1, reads GAGVSQSPSNKVTEKGKDVELRCDPISGHTALYWYRQSLGQGLEFLIYFQGNSAPDKSGLPSDRFSAERTGGSVSTLTIQRTQQEDSAVYLCASSPMGSAAPTHEQFFGPGTRLTVL.

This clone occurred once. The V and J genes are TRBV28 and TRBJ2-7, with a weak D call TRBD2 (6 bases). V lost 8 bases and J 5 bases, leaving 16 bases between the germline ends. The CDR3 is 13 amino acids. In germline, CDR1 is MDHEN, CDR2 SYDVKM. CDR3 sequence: CASCGTLTNEQYF. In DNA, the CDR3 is TGTGCCAGCTGCGGGACCCTGACCAACGAGCAGTACTTC. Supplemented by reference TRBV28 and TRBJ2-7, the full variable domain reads DVKVTQSSRYLVKRTGEKVFLECVQDMDHENMFWYRQDPGLGLRLIYFSYDVKMKEKGDIPEGYSVSREKKERFSLILESASTNQTSMYLCASCGTLTNEQYFGPGTRLTVT.

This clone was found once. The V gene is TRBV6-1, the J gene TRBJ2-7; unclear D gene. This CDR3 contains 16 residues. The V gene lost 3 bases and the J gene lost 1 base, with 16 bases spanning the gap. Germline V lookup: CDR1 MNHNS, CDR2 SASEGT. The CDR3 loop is CASSETPTVPSYEQYF. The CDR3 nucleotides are TGTGCCAGCAGTGAGACACCCACAGTCCCATCCTACGAGCAGTACTTC.

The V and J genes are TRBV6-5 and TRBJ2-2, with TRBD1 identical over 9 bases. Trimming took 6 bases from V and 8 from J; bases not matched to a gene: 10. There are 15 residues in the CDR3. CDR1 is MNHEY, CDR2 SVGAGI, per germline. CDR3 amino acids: CASSLLGTGLGELFF. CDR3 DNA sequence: TGTGCCAGCAGCCTCCTCGGGACAGGGCTGGGGGAGCTGTTTTTT.

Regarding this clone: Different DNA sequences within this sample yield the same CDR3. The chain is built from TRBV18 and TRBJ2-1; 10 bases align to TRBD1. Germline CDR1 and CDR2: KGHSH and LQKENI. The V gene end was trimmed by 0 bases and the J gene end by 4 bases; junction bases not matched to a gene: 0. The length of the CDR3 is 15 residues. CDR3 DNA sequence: TGTGCCAGCTCACCACCGGGACAGGGGTACAATGAGCAGTTCTTC. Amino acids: CASSPPGQGYNEQFF.

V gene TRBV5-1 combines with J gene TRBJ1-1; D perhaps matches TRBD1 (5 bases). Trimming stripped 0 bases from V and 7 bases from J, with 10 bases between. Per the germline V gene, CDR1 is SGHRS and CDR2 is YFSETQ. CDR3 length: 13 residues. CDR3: CASSLEGTLEAFF. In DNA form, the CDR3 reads TGCGCCAGCAGCTTGGAAGGGACGCTTGAAGCTTTCTTT. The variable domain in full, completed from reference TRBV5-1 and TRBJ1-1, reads KAGVTQTPRYLIKTRGQQVTLSCSPISGHRSVSWYQQTPGQGLQFLFEYFSETQRNKGNFPGRFSGRQFSNSRSEMNVSTLELGDSALYLCASSLEGTLEAFFGQGTRLTVV.

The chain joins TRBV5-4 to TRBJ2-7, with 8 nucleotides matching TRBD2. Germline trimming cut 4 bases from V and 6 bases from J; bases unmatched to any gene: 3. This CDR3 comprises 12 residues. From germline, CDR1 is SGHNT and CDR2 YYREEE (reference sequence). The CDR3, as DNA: TGTGCCAGCAGCGCAGCGGGGGTCGAGCAGTACTTC. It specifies CASSAAGVEQYF.

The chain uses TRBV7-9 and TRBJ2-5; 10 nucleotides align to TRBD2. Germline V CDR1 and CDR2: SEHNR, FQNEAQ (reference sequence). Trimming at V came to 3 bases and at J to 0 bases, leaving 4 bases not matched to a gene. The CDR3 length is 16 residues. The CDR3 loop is CASSFVTSGYQETQYF. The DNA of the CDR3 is TGTGCCAGCAGCTTCGTGACTAGCGGGTACCAAGAGACCCAGTACTTC.

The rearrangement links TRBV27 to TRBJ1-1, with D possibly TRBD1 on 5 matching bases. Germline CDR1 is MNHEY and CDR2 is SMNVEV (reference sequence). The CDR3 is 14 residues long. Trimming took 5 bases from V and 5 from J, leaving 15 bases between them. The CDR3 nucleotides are TGTGCCAGCAGTCCGTGGGGGACGACGACTGAAGCTTTCTTT. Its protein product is CASSPWGTTTEAFF.

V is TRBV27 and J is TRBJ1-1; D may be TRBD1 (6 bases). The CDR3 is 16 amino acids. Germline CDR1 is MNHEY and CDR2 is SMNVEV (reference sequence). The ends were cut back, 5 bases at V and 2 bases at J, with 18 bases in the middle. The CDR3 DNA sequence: TGTGCCAGCAGTCCCAAGGGGGAAGGGGGAAACACTGAAGCTTTCTTT. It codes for CASSPKGEGGNTEAFF.

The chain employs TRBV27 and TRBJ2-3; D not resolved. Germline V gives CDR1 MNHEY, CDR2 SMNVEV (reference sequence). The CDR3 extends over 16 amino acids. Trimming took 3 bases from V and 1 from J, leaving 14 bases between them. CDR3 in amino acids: CASSFWWDSRTDTQYF. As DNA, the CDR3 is TGTGCCAGCAGTTTTTGGTGGGATTCTCGCACAGATACGCAGTATTTT.

The CDR3 loop reads CASSTGPFTEAFF. The CDR3 bases are TGTGCCAGTAGTACAGGGCCTTTCACTGAAGCTTTCTTT. The V call is TRBV19, the J call TRBJ1-1; TRBD1 is a possible D gene (5 bases). Germline values: CDR1 LNHDA, CDR2 SQIVND (reference sequence). The CDR3 length is 13 residues. V was shortened by 4 bases and J by 4 bases, with 10 bases between the two germline ends.

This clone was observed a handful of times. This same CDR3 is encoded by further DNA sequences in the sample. In DNA, the CDR3 is TGTGCCAGCTCACCTACGGGCTCCTACGAGCAGTACTTC. Translated: CASSPTGSYEQYF. The chain couples TRBV18 to TRBJ2-7; D ambiguous. The ends were cut back, 3 bases at V and 0 bases at J, with 6 bases in the middle. The CDR3 loop spans 13 amino acids. Germline V gene data show CDR1 as KGHSH and CDR2 as LQKENI.

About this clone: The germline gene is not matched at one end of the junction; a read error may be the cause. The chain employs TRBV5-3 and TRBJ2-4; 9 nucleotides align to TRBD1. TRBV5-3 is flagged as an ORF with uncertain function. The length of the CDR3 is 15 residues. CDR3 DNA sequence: TGTGCCAGCAGCTTTACAGGGGGCGGTGGAAACATTCAGTACTTC. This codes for CASSFTGGGGNIQYF.

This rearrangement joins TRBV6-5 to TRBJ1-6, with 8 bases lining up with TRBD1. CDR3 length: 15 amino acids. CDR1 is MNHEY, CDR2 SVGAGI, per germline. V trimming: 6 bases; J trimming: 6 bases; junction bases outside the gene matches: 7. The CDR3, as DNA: TGTGCCAGCAGCCGACTCGGACAGGGTAATTCACCCCTCCACTTT. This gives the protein CASSRLGQGNSPLHF.

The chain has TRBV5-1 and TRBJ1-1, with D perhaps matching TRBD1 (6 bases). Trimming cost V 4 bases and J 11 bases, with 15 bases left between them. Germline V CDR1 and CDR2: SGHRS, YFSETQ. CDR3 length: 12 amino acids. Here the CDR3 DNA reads TGCGCCAGCAGCGAACAGGGAGGGCGGGCTTTCTTT. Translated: CASSEQGGRAFF.

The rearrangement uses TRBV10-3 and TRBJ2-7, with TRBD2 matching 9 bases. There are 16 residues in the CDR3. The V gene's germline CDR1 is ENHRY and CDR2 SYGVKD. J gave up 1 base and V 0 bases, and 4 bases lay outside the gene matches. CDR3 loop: CAISESASGVSYEQYF. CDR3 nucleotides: TGTGCCATCAGTGAGTCGGCTAGCGGGGTTTCCTACGAGCAGTACTTC.

The chain's CDR3 is CASGLVQLAGRSTGELFF. CDR3 nucleotide sequence: TGTGCTAGTGGTTTGGTACAACTAGCAGGAAGAAGCACCGGGGAGCTGTTTTTT. The chain couples TRBV12-5 to TRBJ2-2; a weak D match, TRBD2 (6 bases). Trimming cost V 0 bases and J 4 bases, with 18 bases left between them. Per germline, CDR1 LGHNT and CDR2 FRNRAP. The CDR3 extends over 18 amino acids.

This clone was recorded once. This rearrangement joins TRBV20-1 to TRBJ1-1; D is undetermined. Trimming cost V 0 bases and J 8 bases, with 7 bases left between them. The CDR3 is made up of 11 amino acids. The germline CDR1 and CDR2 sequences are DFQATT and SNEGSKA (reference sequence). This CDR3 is CSARDSVEAFF. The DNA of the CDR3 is TGCAGTGCTAGAGACTCGGTCGAAGCTTTCTTT.

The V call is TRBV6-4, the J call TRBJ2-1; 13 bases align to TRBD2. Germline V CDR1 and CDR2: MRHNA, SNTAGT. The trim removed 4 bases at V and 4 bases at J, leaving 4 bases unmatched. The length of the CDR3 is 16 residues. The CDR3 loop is CASSAVLAGGYNEQFF. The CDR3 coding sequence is TGTGCCAGCAGTGCCGTACTAGCGGGAGGGTACAATGAGCAGTTCTTC.

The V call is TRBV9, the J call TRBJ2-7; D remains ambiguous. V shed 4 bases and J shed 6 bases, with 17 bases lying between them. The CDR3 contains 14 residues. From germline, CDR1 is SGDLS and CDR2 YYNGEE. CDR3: CASSSSGIAGEQYF. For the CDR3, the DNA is TGTGCCAGCAGCAGTTCCGGCATAGCTGGCGAGCAGTACTTC.

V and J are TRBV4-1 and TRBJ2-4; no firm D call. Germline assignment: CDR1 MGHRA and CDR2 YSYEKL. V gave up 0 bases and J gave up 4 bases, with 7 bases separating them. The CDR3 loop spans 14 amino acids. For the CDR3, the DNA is TGCGCCAGCAGCCAAGATCGGCAGAAAAACATTCAGTACTTC. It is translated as CASSQDRQKNIQYF.

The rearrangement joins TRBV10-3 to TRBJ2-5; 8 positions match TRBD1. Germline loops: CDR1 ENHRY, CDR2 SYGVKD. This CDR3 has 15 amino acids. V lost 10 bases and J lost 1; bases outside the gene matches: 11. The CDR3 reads CATGQGSFSQETQYF. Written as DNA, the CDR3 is TGTGCCACCGGACAGGGAAGTTTCAGCCAAGAGACCCAGTACTTC.

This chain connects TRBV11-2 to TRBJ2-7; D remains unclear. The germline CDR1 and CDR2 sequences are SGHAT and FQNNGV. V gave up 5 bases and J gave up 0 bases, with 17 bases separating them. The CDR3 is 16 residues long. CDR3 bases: TGTGCCAGCAGCCCCTCCGGGCGAAGGAGCTCCTACGAGCAGTACTTC. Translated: CASSPSGRRSSYEQYF. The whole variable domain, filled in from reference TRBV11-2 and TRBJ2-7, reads EAGVAQSPRYKIIEKRQSVAFWCNPISGHATLYWYQQILGQGPKLLIQFQNNGVVDDSQLPKDRFSAERLKGVDSTLKIQPAKLEDSAVYLCASSPSGRRSSYEQYFGPGTRLTVT.

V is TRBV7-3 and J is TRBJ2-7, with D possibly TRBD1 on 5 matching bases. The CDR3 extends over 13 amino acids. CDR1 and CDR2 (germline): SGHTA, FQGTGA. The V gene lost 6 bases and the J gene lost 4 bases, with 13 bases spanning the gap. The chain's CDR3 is CASSMAGPYEQYF. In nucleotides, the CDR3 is TGTGCCAGCAGTATGGCAGGGCCGTACGAGCAGTACTTC.